Listed here are 7 T cell receptor beta chains from one sample, sequenced in a study of T-cell reconstitution after alpha-beta-depleted transplantation in children. As it was prepared, the TCRbeta library received unique molecular identifiers. TCRdb independently ran MiXCR on the PCR reads; one entry per CDR3 protein. This sample has about 240,000 distinct CDR3 sequences; more than 10% occur once, and the top ten carry around 3%. This material consisted of PBMCs from the stem cell graft donor, taken from the stem cell graft. These receptors came from a human donor who donated a stem cell graft to a child with acute lymphoblastic leukemia.

This clonotype was observed a few times. The genes are TRBV3-1 and TRBJ2-1; maybe TRBD2 (6 bases). The ends were cut back, 1 base at V and 9 bases at J, with 7 bases in the middle. The CDR3 sequence is 12 residues long. From germline, CDR1 is LGHDT and CDR2 YNNKEL (reference sequence). The CDR3 bases are TGTGCCAGCAGCCAAGGGAGGGGTGAGCAGTTCTTC. Protein: CASSQGRGEQFF.

Many counts were recorded for this clonotype. This rearrangement joins TRBV11-2 to TRBJ2-7; D is unclear. The germline V gene has CDR1 SGHAT and CDR2 FQNNGV. Trimming removed 5 bases from V and 0 bases from J, with 11 bases in between. This CDR3 contains 14 residues. This CDR3 reads CASSPSDGSYEQYF. In DNA, the CDR3 is TGTGCCAGCAGCCCGTCGGACGGCTCCTACGAGCAGTACTTC.

This clonotype was counted at least ten times. The V and J genes are TRBV7-9 and TRBJ1-1; TRBD1 matches at 10 bases. CDR3 size: 14 residues. Germline V gives CDR1 SEHNR, CDR2 FQNEAQ (reference sequence). V lost 5 bases and J lost 1; bases outside the gene matches: 1. As DNA, the CDR3 is TGTGCCAGCAGCCGGGACAGGGGGAACACTGAAGCTTTCTTT. This sequence encodes CASSRDRGNTEAFF.

A single count supports this clonotype. The chain recombines TRBV6-5 with TRBJ2-5; 7 positions agree with TRBD2. The CDR3 covers 15 residues. V gave up 2 bases and J gave up 4 bases; unmatched junction bases: 7. CDR1 is MNHEY, CDR2 SVGAGI, per germline. The CDR3 is CASSYPGRDGETQYF. The DNA of the CDR3 is TGTGCCAGCAGTTACCCTGGGAGGGATGGAGAGACCCAGTACTTC.

This clonotype occurred many times. The chain carries TRBV3-1 and TRBJ2-7, with a possible D match to TRBD1 (6 bases). CDR1 LGHDT and CDR2 YNNKEL come from the germline V gene (reference sequence). The length of the CDR3 is 11 residues. V lost 11 bases and J lost 2, with 10 bases in between. For the CDR3, the DNA is TGTGCCGCAGGGGCAACCTACGAGCAGTACTTC. Protein product: CAAGATYEQYF.

This clonotype was observed many times. The rearrangement links TRBV7-2 to TRBJ2-6, with D maybe TRBD2 (5 bases). V shed 1 base and J shed 0 bases, with 10 bases lying between them. CDR3 length: 17 residues. Germline V CDR1 and CDR2: SGHTA, FQGNSA. The CDR3 loop reads CASSLVSGLSGANVLTF. For the CDR3, the DNA is TGTGCCAGCAGCTTAGTTTCTGGACTCTCTGGGGCCAACGTCCTGACTTTC.

In its sample, this clonotype was seen many times. The CDR3 loop is CSPSVAGKETQYF. The CDR3, as DNA: TGCAGTCCTTCAGTAGCAGGGAAAGAGACCCAGTACTTC. This chain connects TRBV20-1 to TRBJ2-5; a weak D match, TRBD1 (5 bases). Trimming cost V 8 bases and J 3 bases, with 16 bases left between them. Germline V gene lookup returns CDR1 DFQATT and CDR2 SNEGSKA (reference sequence). The CDR3 has 13 amino acids.